This is a list of T cell receptor beta chains from one sample in a study of shared clonotypes between healthy human individuals. Libraries were prepared by immunoSEQ multiplex PCR; TCRdb keeps only in-frame clonotypes and omits some of them. The table records about 380,000 clones, approximately 96% of them present only once. The sample taken for sequencing was memory CD8+ T cells sorted from blood. The source is a man aged 30 to 45 in good health. Each CDR3 is given with its conserved first and last residue. A D gene is named only where the DNA matches it firmly. The size of a clone is reported for some rows only, either as once, few or many, or as a class for expanded clones.

j_call d_call clone_size cdr3_length v_call cdr3_nt cdr3_aa
TRBJ1-3 NA NA 17 TRBV28 TGTGCCAGCAGTTCTAGTGGAGGGGGATTTCTGGGAAACACCATATATTTT CASSSSGGGFLGNTIYF
TRBJ2-5 TRBD2 NA 15 TRBV28 TGTGCCAGCAGTTTGGTTCGGGGGGTAGCAGAGACCCAGTACTTC CASSLVRGVAETQYF
TRBJ2-2 TRBD2 NA 18 TRBV7-3 TGTGCCAGCAGCTTAATCGCCCTAGCGGGAGCGAACACCGGGGAGCTGTTTTTT CASSLIALAGANTGELFF
TRBJ1-1 NA once 15 TRBV18 TGTGCCAGCTCACCCCAAGGACAAAAGAACACTGAAGCTTTCTTT CASSPQGQKNTEAFF
TRBJ2-1 NA NA 14 TRBV13 TGTGCCAGCAGCTTAGCGTCCGCTGTGGATGAGCAGTTCTTC CASSLASAVDEQFF
TRBJ1-5 NA NA 16 TRBV30 TGTGCCTGGAGTGTACCCCTTTCAGGGCTCCTTCAGCCCCAGCATTTT CAWSVPLSGLLQPQHF
TRBJ1-2 NA NA 14 TRBV5-4 TGTGCCAGCAGCTTCGGCACCGGGACAACTGGCTACACCTTC CASSFGTGTTGYTF
TRBJ1-3 NA NA 16 TRBV25-1 TGTGCCAGCAGTCCCGCGGGACGGATTACTGGAAACACCATATATTTT CASSPAGRITGNTIYF
TRBJ1-6 NA NA 11 TRBV20-1 TGCAGTGCTAGAGAGAATTCACCCCTCCACTTT CSARENSPLHF
TRBJ2-3 TRBD2 NA 14 TRBV4-2 TGTGCCACAGGACTAGCGGGAGTAGTAGATACGCAGTATTTT CATGLAGVVDTQYF
TRBJ1-4 NA NA 18 TRBV9 TGTGCCAGCAGCTCGCCCTGGGACCTACAGAGAAATATTGAAAAACTGTTTTTT CASSSPWDLQRNIEKLFF
TRBJ2-7 TRBD1 NA 16 TRBV18 TGTGCCAGCTCACCACCGTGGACAGGGGCGGACTACGAGCAGTACTTC CASSPPWTGADYEQYF
TRBJ2-2 NA NA 15 TRBV15 TGTGCCACCGGGCTGGCAGGGCTTTCCACCGGGGAGCTGTTTTTT CATGLAGLSTGELFF
TRBJ2-7 NA NA 13 TRBV14 TGTGCCAGCAGCAAAACAGGTACCTACGAGCAGTACTTC CASSKTGTYEQYF
TRBJ2-7 NA once 15 TRBV29-1 TGCAGCGTCCGTCGAGCGGTCGAAAGGACCTACGAGCAGTACTTC CSVRRAVERTYEQYF
TRBJ2-1 TRBD2 NA 14 TRBV30 TGTGCCTGGCTAGCGGGAGAGGGCTACAATGAGCAGTTCTTC CAWLAGEGYNEQFF
TRBJ2-2 NA NA 15 TRBV27 TGTGCCAGCAGTGGAGGGGAAGGGAACACCGGGGAGCTGTTTTTT CASSGGEGNTGELFF
TRBJ2-3 NA NA 13 TRBV18 TGTGCCAGCTCCCTGATCGGCACAGATACGCAGTATTTT CASSLIGTDTQYF
TRBJ2-3 TRBD2 NA 15 TRBV11-1 TGTGCCAGCAGCTCGGGACTAGCGCTCACAGATACGCAGTATTTT CASSSGLALTDTQYF
TRBJ1-5 NA NA 15 TRBV11-2 TGTGCCAGCAGCTTAGGACCAGGAGAATATCAGCCCCAGCATTTT CASSLGPGEYQPQHF
TRBJ2-3 NA NA 13 TRBV4-2 TGTGCCAGCAGCCAAGAAGGACCCGAACCACCGTATTTT CASSQEGPEPPYF
TRBJ1-4 NA NA 13 TRBV14 TGTGCCAGCAGCCAAGATACGGGTGCAAAACTGTTTTTT CASSQDTGAKLFF
TRBJ1-5 TRBD1 NA 15 TRBV4-1 TGCGCCAGCAGCCAAGGGGGGGGACAGAATCAGCCCCAGCATTTT CASSQGGGQNQPQHF
TRBJ2-1 NA NA 15 TRBV19 TGTGCCAGTAGTATAGATCTTGACGATTACAATGAGCAGTTCTTC CASSIDLDDYNEQFF
TRBJ1-2 NA NA 12 TRBV29-1 TGCAGCGTCTCCTCGGGGGGAGATGGCTACACCTTC CSVSSGGDGYTF